The present TCR beta chain was sequenced within a study of cytomegalovirus exposure and HLA in healthy donors. CDR1 is MDHEN and CDR2 is SYDVKM in the germline V gene. The CDR3 loop spans 15 amino acids. Unmatched junction bases numbered 11, after V lost 6 bases and J lost 5 bases. The PCR made use of 60 Vbeta and 13 Jbeta primers. Produced via immunoSEQ multiplex PCR; TCRdb's table is partial and in-frame only. The sample records about 190,000 clones, roughly 76% being singletons. The J gene is TRBJ2-7, the V gene TRBV28, with 9 bases fitting TRBD2. The source material was PBMCs. This receptor was taken from a woman aged 25 to 45 in good health and CMV-seropositive. The CDR3: CASRGSLAGINEQYF. CDR3 in DNA: TGTGCCAGCAGGGGGAGTCTAGCGGGAATCAACGAGCAGTACTTC.